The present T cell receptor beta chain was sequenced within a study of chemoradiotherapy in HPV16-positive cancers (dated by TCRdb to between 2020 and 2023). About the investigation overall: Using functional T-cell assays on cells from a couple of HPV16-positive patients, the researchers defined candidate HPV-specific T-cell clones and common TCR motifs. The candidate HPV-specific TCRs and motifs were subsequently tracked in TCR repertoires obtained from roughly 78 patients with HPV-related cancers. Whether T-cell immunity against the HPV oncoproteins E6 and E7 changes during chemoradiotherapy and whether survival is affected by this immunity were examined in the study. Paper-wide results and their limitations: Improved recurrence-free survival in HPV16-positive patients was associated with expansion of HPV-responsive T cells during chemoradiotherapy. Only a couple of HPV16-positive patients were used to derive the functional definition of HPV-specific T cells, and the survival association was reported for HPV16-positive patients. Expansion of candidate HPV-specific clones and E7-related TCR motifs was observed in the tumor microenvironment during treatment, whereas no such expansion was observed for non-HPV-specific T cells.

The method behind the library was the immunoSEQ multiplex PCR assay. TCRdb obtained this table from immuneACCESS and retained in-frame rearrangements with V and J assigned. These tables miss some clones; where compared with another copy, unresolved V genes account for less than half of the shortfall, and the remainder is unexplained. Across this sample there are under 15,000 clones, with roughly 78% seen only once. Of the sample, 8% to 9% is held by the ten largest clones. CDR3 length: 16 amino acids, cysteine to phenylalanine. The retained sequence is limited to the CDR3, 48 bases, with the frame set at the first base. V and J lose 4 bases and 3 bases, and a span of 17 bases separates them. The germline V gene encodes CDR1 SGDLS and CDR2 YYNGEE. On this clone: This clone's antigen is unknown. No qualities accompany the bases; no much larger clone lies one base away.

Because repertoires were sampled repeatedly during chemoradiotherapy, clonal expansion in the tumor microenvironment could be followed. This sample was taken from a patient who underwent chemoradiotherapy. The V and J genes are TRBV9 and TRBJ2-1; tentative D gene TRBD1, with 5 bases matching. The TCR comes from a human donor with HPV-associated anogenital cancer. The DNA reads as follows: TGTGCCAGCAGCCCAGACCCCGGACAATTCTACAATGAGCAGTTCTTC. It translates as CASSPDPGQFYNEQFF.